This T cell receptor (beta chain) was found in a study of blood T cell repertoires in COVID-19. Across the study: Samples representing acute and convalescent COVID-19 were sourced from the United States, Italy and Spain. T cells, B-cell-depleted T cells, or PBMCs provided the cDNA or gDNA that served as material.

Some clones are missing from TCRdb's copy, which holds only in-frame ones; the method was immunoSEQ multiplex PCR. The table records about 77,000 clones, around three quarters of them present only once. The TCR sequence derives from a woman in her sixties or seventies with acute or convalescent COVID-19. Sequenced sample: peripheral blood.

In DNA form, the CDR3 reads TGTGCCAGCAGCTCCAGCGGGGGGGATTACAATGAGCAGTTCTTC. It specifies CASSSSGGDYNEQFF. The rearrangement joins TRBV6-4 to TRBJ2-1; 10 bases are a match to TRBD2. Trimming cost V 6 bases and J 4 bases; bases outside gene matches: 6. The CDR3 is 15 amino acids. Germline V CDR1 and CDR2: MRHNA, SNTAGT.